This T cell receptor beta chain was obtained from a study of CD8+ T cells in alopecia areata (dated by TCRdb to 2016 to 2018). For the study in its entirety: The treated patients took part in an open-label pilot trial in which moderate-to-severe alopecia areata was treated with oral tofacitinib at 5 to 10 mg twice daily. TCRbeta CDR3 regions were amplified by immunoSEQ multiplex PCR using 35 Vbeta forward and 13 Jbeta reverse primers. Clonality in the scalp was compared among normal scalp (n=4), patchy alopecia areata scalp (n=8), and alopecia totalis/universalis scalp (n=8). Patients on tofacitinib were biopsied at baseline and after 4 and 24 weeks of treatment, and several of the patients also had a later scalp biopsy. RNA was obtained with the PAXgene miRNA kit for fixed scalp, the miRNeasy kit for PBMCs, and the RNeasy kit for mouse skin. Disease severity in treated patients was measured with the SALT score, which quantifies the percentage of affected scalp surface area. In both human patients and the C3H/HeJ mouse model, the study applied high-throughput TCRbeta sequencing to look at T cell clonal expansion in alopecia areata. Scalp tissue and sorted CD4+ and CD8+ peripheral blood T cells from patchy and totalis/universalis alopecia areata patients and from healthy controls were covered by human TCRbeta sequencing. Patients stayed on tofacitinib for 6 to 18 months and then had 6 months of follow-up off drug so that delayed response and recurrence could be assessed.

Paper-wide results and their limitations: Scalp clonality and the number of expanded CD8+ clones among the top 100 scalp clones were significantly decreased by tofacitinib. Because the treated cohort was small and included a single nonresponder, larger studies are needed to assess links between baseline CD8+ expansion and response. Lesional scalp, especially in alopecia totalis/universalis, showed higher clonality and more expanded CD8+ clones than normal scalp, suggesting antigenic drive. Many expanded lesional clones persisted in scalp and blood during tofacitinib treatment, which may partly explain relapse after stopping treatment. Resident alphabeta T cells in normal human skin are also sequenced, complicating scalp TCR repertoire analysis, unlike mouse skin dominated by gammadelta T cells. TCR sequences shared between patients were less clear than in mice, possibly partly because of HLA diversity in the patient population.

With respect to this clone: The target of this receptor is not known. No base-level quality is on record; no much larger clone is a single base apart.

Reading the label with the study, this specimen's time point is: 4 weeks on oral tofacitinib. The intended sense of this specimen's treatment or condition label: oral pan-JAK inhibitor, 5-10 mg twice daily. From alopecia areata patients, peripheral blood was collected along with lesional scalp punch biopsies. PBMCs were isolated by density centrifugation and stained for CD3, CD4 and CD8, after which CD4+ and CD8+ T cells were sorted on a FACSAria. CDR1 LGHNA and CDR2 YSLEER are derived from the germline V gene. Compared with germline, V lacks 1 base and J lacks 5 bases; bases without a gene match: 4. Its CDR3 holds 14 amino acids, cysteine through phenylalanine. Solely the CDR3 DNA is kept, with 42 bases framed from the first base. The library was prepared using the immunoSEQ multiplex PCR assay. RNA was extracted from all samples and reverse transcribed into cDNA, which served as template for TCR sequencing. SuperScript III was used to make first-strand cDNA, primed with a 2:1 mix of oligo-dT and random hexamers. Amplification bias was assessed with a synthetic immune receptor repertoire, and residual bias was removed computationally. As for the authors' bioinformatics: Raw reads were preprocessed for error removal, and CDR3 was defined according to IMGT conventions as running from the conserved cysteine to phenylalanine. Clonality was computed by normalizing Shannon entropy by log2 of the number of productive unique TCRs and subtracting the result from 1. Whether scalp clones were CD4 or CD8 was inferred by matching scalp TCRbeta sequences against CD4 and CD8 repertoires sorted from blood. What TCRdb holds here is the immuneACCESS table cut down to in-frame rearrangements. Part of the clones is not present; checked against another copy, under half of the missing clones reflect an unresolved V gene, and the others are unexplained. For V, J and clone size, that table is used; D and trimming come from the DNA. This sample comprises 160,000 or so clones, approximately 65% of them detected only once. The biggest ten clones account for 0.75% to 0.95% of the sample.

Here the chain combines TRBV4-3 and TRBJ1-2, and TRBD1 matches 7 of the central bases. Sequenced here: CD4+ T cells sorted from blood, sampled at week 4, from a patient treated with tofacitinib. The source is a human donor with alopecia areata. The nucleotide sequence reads TGCGCCAGCAGCCAAGGGGACAGACCTTATGGCTACACCTTC. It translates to CASSQGDRPYGYTF.